One sample yielded the 31 T cell receptor beta chains listed below, sequenced in a study of blood T cell repertoires in COVID-19. Repertoires were generated with immunoSEQ multiplex PCR, while TCRdb's copy carries only in-frame clones and drops some. The table has 300,000 or so clones, roughly 90% seen once. The material sequenced was peripheral blood. These receptors all come from a man aged 18 to 35 who had recovered from COVID-19.

A word on this clone: Other DNA sequences within the sample encode an identical CDR3. The V gene is TRBV19, the J gene TRBJ2-2; the D gene is possibly TRBD2 (6 bases). CDR3 length equals 15 residues. Germline CDR1 and CDR2: LNHDA and SQIVND (reference sequence). Trimming took off 1 base at V and 5 bases at J, with 11 bases between the two ends. The CDR3 loop reads CASSIGRTITGELFF. CDR3 sequence (DNA): TGTGCCAGTAGTATAGGCCGGACTATAACCGGGGAGCTGTTTTTT.

This chain uses TRBV14 with TRBJ2-1, with 12 bases lining up with TRBD2. Germline assignment: CDR1 SGHDN and CDR2 FVKESK. Trimming took 4 bases from V and 4 from J; bases not matched to a gene: 5. The CDR3 runs to 16 residues. Written as DNA, the CDR3 is TGTGCCAGCAGCCTGCTGACTAGCGGGAGTTACAATGAGCAGTTCTTC. Its translation: CASSLLTSGSYNEQFF.

The chain employs TRBV7-9 and TRBJ2-1, with 7 bases identical to TRBD1. Losses at the gene ends were 1 base for V and 8 bases for J; bases not matched to a gene: 5. This CDR3 comprises 14 residues. Germline V lookup: CDR1 SEHNR, CDR2 FQNEAQ (reference sequence). The CDR3 region is CASSLETGVDEQFF. CDR3 nucleotides: TGTGCCAGCAGCTTAGAAACAGGGGTAGATGAGCAGTTCTTC.

The chain combines TRBV2 with TRBJ1-5, with no clear D. With 2 bases removed from V and 1 base from J, the gap between germline ends came to 12 bases. This CDR3 has 16 residues. Germline values: CDR1 SNHLY, CDR2 FYNNEI. In DNA form, the CDR3 reads TGTGCCAGCAGTGAAACCTACAGATTCAGCAATCAGCCCCAGCATTTT. Translated: CASSETYRFSNQPQHF.

The chain has TRBV27 and TRBJ2-5, with D tentatively TRBD1 (6 bases). Germline V gene lookup returns CDR1 MNHEY and CDR2 SMNVEV (reference sequence). Trimming removed 0 bases from V and 4 bases from J, with 15 bases in between. The CDR3 length is 16 residues. CDR3 protein: CASSLSRGRGPETQYF. The DNA for the CDR3 is TGTGCCAGCAGTTTATCGCGTGGCAGGGGCCCAGAGACCCAGTACTTC.

V and J are TRBV19 and TRBJ1-2; D unclear. CDR1 and CDR2 from the germline V gene are LNHDA and SQIVND (reference sequence). The CDR3 totals 14 residues. The V end lost 5 bases, the J end lost 3 bases, and 13 bases lay between the germline ends. CDR3 DNA: TGTGCCAGTAGTTCATCCGCAGGATACTATGGCTACACCTTC. Translating it yields CASSSSAGYYGYTF.

The rearrangement uses TRBV6-6 and TRBJ2-1, with TRBD2 matching over 16 bases. The length of the CDR3 is 19 residues. V was clipped by 5 bases and J by 10 bases; unmatched bases: 17. CDR1 is MNHNY, CDR2 SVGAGI, per germline (reference sequence). This CDR3 reads CASSRWEGLAGGLSGEQFF. CDR3 bases: TGTGCCAGCAGTAGATGGGAGGGACTAGCGGGAGGGCTATCAGGGGAGCAGTTCTTC.

This chain joins TRBV6-5 and TRBJ1-2; D is ambiguous. The CDR3 contains 11 residues. Trimming cost V 4 bases and J 5 bases, with 5 bases left between them. Germline-derived CDR1 and CDR2 are MNHEY and SVGAGI. The CDR3 nucleotides are TGTGCCAGCAGTTCGGAGTATGGCTACACCTTC. This translates into CASSSEYGYTF.

This chain connects TRBV5-5 to TRBJ1-5; D not resolved. CDR1 is SGHKS and CDR2 is YYEKEE in the germline V gene (reference sequence). The CDR3 runs 17 residues. With 0 bases removed from V and 5 bases from J, the gap between germline ends came to 18 bases. CDR3 coding DNA: TGTGCCAGCAGCTTGGGCCTGAGTGCACCCGGGGATCAGCCCCAGCATTTT. Protein: CASSLGLSAPGDQPQHF.

The count of this clone is one. The gene calls are TRBV7-2 and TRBJ1-1; the match to TRBD1 covers 8 bases. The length of the CDR3 is 14 residues. Germline CDR1 is SGHTA and CDR2 is FQGNSA. With 4 bases clipped from V and 6 bases from J, the junction kept 7 bases outside the gene matches. CDR3 bases: TGTGCCAGCAGCTCACAGGGGGGTATGCCTGAAGCTTTCTTT. Translated: CASSSQGGMPEAFF.

The chain joins TRBV6-2 or TRBV6-3 to TRBJ1-1; the D is unclear. CDR3 length: 16 residues. CDR1 is MNHEY, CDR2 SVGEGT, per germline. The V end lost 0 bases, the J end lost 0 bases, and 11 bases lay between the germline ends. CDR3 DNA: TGTGCCAGCAGTTACTCTTCACAGTACATGAACACTGAAGCTTTCTTT. Its translation: CASSYSSQYMNTEAFF.

The gene calls are TRBV6-5 and TRBJ1-4; D gene unclear. V dropped 6 bases and J dropped 0 bases, with 11 bases sitting between them. The germline gives CDR1 MNHEY, CDR2 SVGAGI. This CDR3 region has 15 residues. As DNA, the CDR3 is TGTGCCAGCAGCCAACACATCGCAACTAATGAAAAACTGTTTTTT. This gives the protein CASSQHIATNEKLFF.

The J gene is TRBJ2-5, the V gene TRBV7-2; D gene ambiguous. V lost 5 bases, J lost 2 bases, and 3 bases lay in between. CDR1 SGHTA and CDR2 FQGNSA come from the germline V gene. The CDR3 has 11 amino acids. The CDR3 DNA is TGTGCCAGCAGCGTACAAGAGACCCAGTACTTC. Residues: CASSVQETQYF.

V and J are TRBV4-1 and TRBJ2-3; 10 positions agree with TRBD1. Germline V gene lookup returns CDR1 MGHRA and CDR2 YSYEKL. V gave up 4 bases and J gave up 3 bases; unmatched junction bases: 4. This CDR3 comprises 15 residues. CDR3 bases: TGCGCCAGCAGCCCCGGGACAGGGGCAACAGATACGCAGTATTTT. It yields the protein CASSPGTGATDTQYF.

V gene TRBV6-5 combines with J gene TRBJ1-5; D possibly corresponds to TRBD1 (6 bases). Trimming stripped 5 bases from V and 14 bases from J, with 19 bases between. The germline CDR1 and CDR2 sequences are MNHEY and SVGAGI. This CDR3 contains 13 residues. The CDR3 is CASSPLAGTLEHF. The CDR3 DNA sequence: TGTGCCAGCAGTCCCCTCGCCGGGACACTAGAGCATTTT.

The V and J genes are TRBV3-1 (or the pseudogene TRBV3-2) and TRBJ2-3; D is undetermined. Looked up from germline, CDR1 is LGHDT and CDR2 is YNNKEL (reference sequence). V lost 1 base and J lost 5, with 10 bases in between. The CDR3 spans 14 residues. This chain's CDR3 is CASSQGAGEDTQYF. The CDR3 DNA follows: TGTGCCAGCAGCCAAGGGGCAGGTGAAGATACGCAGTATTTT.

This rearrangement joins TRBV30 to TRBJ2-6; 10 nucleotides line up with TRBD2. The CDR3 has 15 residues. Looked up from germline, CDR1 is GTSNPN and CDR2 is SVGIG (reference sequence). V lost 5 bases to trimming and J lost 3 bases; unmatched junction nucleotides: 4. The CDR3 region is CAWLAGVFGANVLTF. The CDR3 DNA is TGTGCCTGGCTAGCGGGAGTATTTGGGGCCAACGTCCTGACTTTC. Together with reference TRBV30 and TRBJ2-6, the CDR3 gives the full variable domain: SQTIHQWPATLVQPVGSPLSLECTVEGTSNPNLYWYRQAAGRGLQLLFYSVGIGQISSEVPQNLSASRPQDRQFILSSKKLLLSDSGFYLCAWLAGVFGANVLTFGAGSRLTVL.

The gene calls are TRBV3-1 (or the pseudogene TRBV3-2) and TRBJ1-4, with 10 bases lining up with TRBD1. The V gene end was trimmed by 4 bases and the J gene end by 8 bases; junction bases not matched to a gene: 10. CDR3 size: 16 residues. Germline lookup yields CDR1 LGHDT and CDR2 YNNKEL (reference sequence). Here the CDR3 reads CASSRGQGVGGEKLFF. For the CDR3, the DNA is TGTGCCAGCAGCCGAGGACAGGGGGTGGGAGGCGAAAAACTGTTTTTT.

The J gene is TRBJ1-4, the V gene TRBV6-5; 10 positions match TRBD1. The CDR3 loop spans 15 amino acids. Per the germline V gene, CDR1 is MNHEY and CDR2 is SVGAGI. The V and J ends lost 2 bases and 8 bases, in that order; junction bases with no gene match: 5. CDR3 DNA sequence: TGTGCCAGCAGTTACGGGACAGGGGTGGAGGAAAAACTGTTTTTT. It is translated as CASSYGTGVEEKLFF.

This clone was counted between two and nine times. J is TRBJ2-1 and V is TRBV9; no reliable D call. The germline V and J ends were trimmed by 4 bases and 5 bases, with 13 bases remaining between them. The CDR3 contains 14 residues. Germline CDR1 is SGDLS and CDR2 is YYNGEE. The CDR3 loop reads CASSNGFLHNEQFF. The CDR3 coding sequence is TGTGCCAGCAGCAACGGTTTTCTTCACAATGAGCAGTTCTTC.

The rearrangement links TRBV6-5 to TRBJ1-4, with 7 positions matching TRBD1. Looked up from germline, CDR1 is MNHEY and CDR2 is SVGAGI. This CDR3 has 15 residues. The junction had 5 bases not matched to a gene; V was cut back by 0 bases and J by 7 bases. CDR3 bases: TGTGCCAGCAGTTACTCGGGCAGGGGGGTTGAAAAACTGTTTTTT. Protein: CASSYSGRGVEKLFF.

The genes are TRBV4-2 and TRBJ1-4; 11 bases match TRBD1. Per the germline V gene, CDR1 is LGHNA and CDR2 is YNFKEQ. The CDR3 covers 16 residues. Unmatched junction bases numbered 5, after V lost 1 base and J lost 7 bases. CDR3 residues: CASSQGTGGESEKLFF. As DNA, the CDR3 is TGTGCCAGCAGCCAAGGGACAGGGGGCGAGAGTGAAAAACTGTTTTTT.

This chain links TRBV5-4 with TRBJ2-1; unclear D gene. There are 14 residues in the CDR3. V shed 5 bases and J shed 0 bases, with 9 bases lying between them. Germline CDR1 is SGHNT and CDR2 is YYREEE (reference sequence). The CDR3 DNA reads TGTGCCAGCAGTTATGGGCCCTCCTACAATGAGCAGTTCTTC. This gives the protein CASSYGPSYNEQFF.

The rearrangement joins TRBV2 to TRBJ2-1; maybe TRBD2 (7 bases). With 6 bases removed from V and 8 bases from J, the gap between germline ends came to 14 bases. Germline V gene sequence: CDR1 SNHLY, CDR2 FYNNEI. There are 13 residues in the CDR3. The CDR3: CASSGARGHEQFF. The DNA for the CDR3 is TGTGCCAGCAGCGGGGCGCGGGGGCATGAGCAGTTCTTC.

This rearrangement joins TRBV7-9 to TRBJ1-5; TRBD1 agrees at 7 bases. The V segment lost 5 bases and the J segment 5 bases; nucleotides outside the gene matches: 6. CDR3 length: 14 residues. The germline CDR1 and CDR2 sequences are SEHNR and FQNEAQ (reference sequence). The CDR3 sequence is CASSPGTDYQPQHF. CDR3 bases: TGTGCCAGCAGCCCCGGGACAGACTATCAGCCCCAGCATTTT. Full variable domain (outside the CDR3, taken from reference TRBV7-9 and TRBJ1-5): DTGVSQNPRHKITKRGQNVTFRCDPISEHNRLYWYRQTLGQGPEFLTYFQNEAQLEKSRLLSDRFSAERPKGSFSTLEIQRTEQGDSAMYLCASSPGTDYQPQHFGDGTRLSIL.

This clone was seen only a few times. The chain has TRBV15 and TRBJ2-2, with D uncertain. This CDR3 has 14 amino acids. V dropped 3 bases and J dropped 7 bases, with 12 bases sitting between them. Per the germline V gene, CDR1 is LNHNV and CDR2 is YYDKDF (reference sequence). CDR3 nucleotides: TGTGCCACCAGCAGGGATCTACGAGGCGGGGAGCTGTTTTTT. Translated, it gives CATSRDLRGGELFF.

J is TRBJ1-5 and V is TRBV12-3 or TRBV12-4; D might be TRBD1 (5 bases). This CDR3 is 13 amino acids long. Trimming cost V 11 bases and J 3 bases, with 14 bases left between them. The CDR3 region is CASGGGYNQPQHF. The DNA of the CDR3 is TGTGCCTCCGGGGGGGGGTACAATCAGCCCCAGCATTTT.

The V and J genes are TRBV9 and TRBJ2-3; 11 bases fit TRBD2. The CDR3 spans 16 residues. The V gene's germline CDR1 is SGDLS and CDR2 YYNGEE. The ends lost 4 bases at V and 3 bases at J; junction bases unmatched: 7. The CDR3 DNA reads as TGTGCCAGCAGCCTTCTAGCGGGGGGAACGACAGATACGCAGTATTTT. Protein sequence: CASSLLAGGTTDTQYF.

The chain uses TRBV9 and TRBJ2-3; 7 positions match TRBD1. This CDR3 comprises 13 residues. V lost 4 bases and J lost 9; bases outside the gene matches: 8. From germline, CDR1 is SGDLS and CDR2 YYNGEE. CDR3: CASSFRTGDTQYF. The CDR3, as DNA: TGTGCCAGCAGCTTCCGTACAGGGGACACGCAGTATTTT. Looking up the rest from reference TRBV9 and TRBJ2-3 gives the full variable domain: DSGVTQTPKHLITATGQRVTLRCSPRSGDLSVYWYQQSLDQGLQFLIQYYNGEERAKGNILERFSAQQFPDLHSELNLSSLELGDSALYFCASSFRTGDTQYFGPGTRLTVL.

The V gene is TRBV7-9, the J gene TRBJ2-7; TRBD1 matches at 8 bases. This CDR3 is built from 16 residues. Germline values: CDR1 SEHNR, CDR2 FQNEAQ (reference sequence). The V segment lost 1 base and the J segment 7 bases; nucleotides outside the gene matches: 12. This CDR3 reads CASSLVPGTGGGEQYF. In DNA, the CDR3 is TGTGCCAGCAGCTTAGTCCCCGGGACAGGAGGGGGGGAGCAGTACTTC. Full variable domain (missing parts from reference TRBV7-9 and TRBJ2-7): DTGVSQNPRHKITKRGQNVTFRCDPISEHNRLYWYRQTLGQGPEFLTYFQNEAQLEKSRLLSDRFSAERPKGSFSTLEIQRTEQGDSAMYLCASSLVPGTGGGEQYFGPGTRLTVT.

The chain combines TRBV30 with TRBJ2-1; 8 positions match TRBD1. Germline loops: CDR1 GTSNPN, CDR2 SVGIG (reference sequence). The CDR3 has 15 amino acids. Unmatched junction bases numbered 9, after V lost 1 base and J lost 7 bases. CDR3 loop: CAWSEGQVGGNEQFF. The CDR3 DNA is TGTGCCTGGAGTGAGGGACAGGTGGGTGGTAATGAGCAGTTCTTC.